This T cell receptor (beta chain) derives from a study of beta chain features in type 1 diabetes. Study conclusions and caveats: TCRB CDR3s were moderately but significantly shorter in Type 1 diabetes patients in all four CD4+ subsets. High TCR expression in some cells could lead to their over-representation in cDNA sequencing.

Only a few counts were recorded for this clone. Antigen unknown. Expressed TCRB transcripts were sequenced after all isolated RNA was converted to cDNA. Data came from immunoSEQ multiplex PCR; TCRdb stores just in-frame clones and leaves some out. Here the sample spans almost 350,000 clones, around 9.7% being singletons. This clonotype was obtained from a man aged 25-45 years with type 1 diabetes. The sequencing sample was made of central memory CD4+ T cells from blood.

The CDR3 nucleotides read TGTGCCAGCAGGGGGGGACTAGCGGGGAGAAATGAGCAGTTCTTC. Protein sequence: CASRGGLAGRNEQFF. The V call is TRBV28, the J call TRBJ2-1, with 13 bases lining up with TRBD2. CDR1 and CDR2 from the germline V gene are MDHEN and SYDVKM. This CDR3 contains 15 residues. J was trimmed by 7 bases and V by 6 bases; bases with no gene match: 6.